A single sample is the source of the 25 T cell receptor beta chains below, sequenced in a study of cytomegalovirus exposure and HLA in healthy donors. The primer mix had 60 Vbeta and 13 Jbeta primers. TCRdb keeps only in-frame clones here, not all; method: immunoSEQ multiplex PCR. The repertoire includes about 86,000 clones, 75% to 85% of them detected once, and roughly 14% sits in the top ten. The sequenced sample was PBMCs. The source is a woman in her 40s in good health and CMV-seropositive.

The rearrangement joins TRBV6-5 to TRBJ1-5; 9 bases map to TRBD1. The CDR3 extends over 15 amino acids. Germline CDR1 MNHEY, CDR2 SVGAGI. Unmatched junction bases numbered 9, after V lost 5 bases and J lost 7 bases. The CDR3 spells CASSPGTGYRQPQHF. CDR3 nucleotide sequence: TGTGCCAGCAGTCCAGGGACAGGGTATCGGCAGCCCCAGCATTTT.

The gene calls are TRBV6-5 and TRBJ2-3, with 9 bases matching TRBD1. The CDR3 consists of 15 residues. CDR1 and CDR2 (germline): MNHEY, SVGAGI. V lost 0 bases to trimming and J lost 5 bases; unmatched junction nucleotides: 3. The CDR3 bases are TGTGCCAGCAGTTACTCAGGGACAGGGAGAGATACGCAGTATTTT. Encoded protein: CASSYSGTGRDTQYF.

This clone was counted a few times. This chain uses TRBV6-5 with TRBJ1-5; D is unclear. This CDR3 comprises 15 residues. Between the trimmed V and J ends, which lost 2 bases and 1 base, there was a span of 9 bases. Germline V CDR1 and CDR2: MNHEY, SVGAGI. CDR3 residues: CASSYGQWSNQPQHF. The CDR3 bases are TGTGCCAGCAGTTACGGCCAGTGGAGCAATCAGCCCCAGCATTTT.

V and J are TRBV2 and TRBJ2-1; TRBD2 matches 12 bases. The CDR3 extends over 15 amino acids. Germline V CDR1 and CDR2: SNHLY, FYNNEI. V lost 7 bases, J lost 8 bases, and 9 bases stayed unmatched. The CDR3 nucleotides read TGTGCCAGCACTCTAGGGACTAGCGGGCGGGATGAGCAGTTCTTC. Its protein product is CASTLGTSGRDEQFF.

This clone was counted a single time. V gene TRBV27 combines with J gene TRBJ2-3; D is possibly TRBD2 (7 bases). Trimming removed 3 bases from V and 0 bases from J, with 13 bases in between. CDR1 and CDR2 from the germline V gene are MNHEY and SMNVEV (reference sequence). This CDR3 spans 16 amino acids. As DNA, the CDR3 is TGTGCCAGCAGTTTTCTGGCGGGGGCTAGCACAGATACGCAGTATTTT. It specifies CASSFLAGASTDTQYF.

The CDR3 region is CASSDRLEETQYF. In DNA form, the CDR3 reads TGTGCCAGCAGCGACAGACTAGAAGAGACCCAGTACTTC. The chain carries TRBV9 and TRBJ2-5; tentative D call: TRBD2 (6 bases). Germline values: CDR1 SGDLS, CDR2 YYNGEE. CDR3 length equals 13 residues. Deletions cut 3 bases from V and 3 bases from J, with 9 bases between.

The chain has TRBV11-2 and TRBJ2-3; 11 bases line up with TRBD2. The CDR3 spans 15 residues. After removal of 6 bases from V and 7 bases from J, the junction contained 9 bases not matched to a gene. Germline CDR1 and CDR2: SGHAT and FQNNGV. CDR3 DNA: TGTGCCAGCAGATCTACTAGCGGGAGAGGGCATACGCAGTATTTT. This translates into CASRSTSGRGHTQYF.

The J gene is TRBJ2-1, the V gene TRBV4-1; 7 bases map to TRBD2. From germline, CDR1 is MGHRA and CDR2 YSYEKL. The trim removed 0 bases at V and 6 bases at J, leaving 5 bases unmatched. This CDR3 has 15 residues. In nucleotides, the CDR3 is TGCGCCAGCAGCCAAGAGGGACTAAGATTCAATGAGCAGTTCTTC. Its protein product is CASSQEGLRFNEQFF.

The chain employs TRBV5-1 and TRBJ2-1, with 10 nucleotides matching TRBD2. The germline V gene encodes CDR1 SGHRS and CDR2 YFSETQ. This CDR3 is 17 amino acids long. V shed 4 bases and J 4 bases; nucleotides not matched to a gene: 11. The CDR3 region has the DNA TGCGCCAGCAGCCCCGGATTAGCGGGAGGTGATTACAATGAGCAGTTCTTC. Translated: CASSPGLAGGDYNEQFF.

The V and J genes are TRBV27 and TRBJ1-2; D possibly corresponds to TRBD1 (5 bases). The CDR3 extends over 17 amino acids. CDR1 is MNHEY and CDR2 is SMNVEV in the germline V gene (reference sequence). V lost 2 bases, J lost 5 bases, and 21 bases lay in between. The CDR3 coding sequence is TGTGCCAGCAGTTTAAGCCCCGTTGGGGGAGGGGTTTATGGCTACACCTTC. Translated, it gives CASSLSPVGGGVYGYTF.

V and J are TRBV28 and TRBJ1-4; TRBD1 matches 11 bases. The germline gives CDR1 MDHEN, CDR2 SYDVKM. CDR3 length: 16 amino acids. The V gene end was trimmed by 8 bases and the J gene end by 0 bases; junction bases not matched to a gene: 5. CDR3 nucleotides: TGTGCCAGCTTGGGGGACAGGGGGGCAACTAATGAAAAACTGTTTTTT. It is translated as CASLGDRGATNEKLFF.

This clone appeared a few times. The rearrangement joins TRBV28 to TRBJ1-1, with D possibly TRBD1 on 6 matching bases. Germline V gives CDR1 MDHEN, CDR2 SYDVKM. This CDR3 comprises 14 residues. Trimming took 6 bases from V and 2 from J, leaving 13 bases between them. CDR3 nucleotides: TGTGCCAGCAGAGGGGGAGGGATAAACACTGAAGCTTTCTTT. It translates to CASRGGGINTEAFF.

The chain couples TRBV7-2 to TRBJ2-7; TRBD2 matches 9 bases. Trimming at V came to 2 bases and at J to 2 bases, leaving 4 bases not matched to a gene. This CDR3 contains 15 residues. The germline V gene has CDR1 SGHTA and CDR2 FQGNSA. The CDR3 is CASSLWTSATYEQYF. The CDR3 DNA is TGTGCCAGCAGCTTATGGACTAGCGCAACCTACGAGCAGTACTTC.

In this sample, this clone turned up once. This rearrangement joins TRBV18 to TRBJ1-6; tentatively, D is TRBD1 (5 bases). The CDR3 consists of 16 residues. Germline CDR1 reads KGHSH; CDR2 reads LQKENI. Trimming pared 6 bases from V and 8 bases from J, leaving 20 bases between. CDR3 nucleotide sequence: TGTGCCAGCTCGCCCTTCACCGGCGGGGCGGATTCACCCCTCCACTTT. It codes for CASSPFTGGADSPLHF. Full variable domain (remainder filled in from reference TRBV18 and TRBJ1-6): NAGVMQNPRHLVRRRGQEARLRCSPMKGHSHVYWYRQLPEEGLKFMVYLQKENIIDESGMPKERFSAEFPKEGPSILRIQQVVRGDSAAYFCASSPFTGGADSPLHFGNGTRLTVT.

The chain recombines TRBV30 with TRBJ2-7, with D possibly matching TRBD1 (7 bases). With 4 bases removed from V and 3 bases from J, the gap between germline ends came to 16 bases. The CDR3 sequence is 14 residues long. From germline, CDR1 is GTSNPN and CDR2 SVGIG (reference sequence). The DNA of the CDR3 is TGTGCCTGGACATACGCGGGACAGTTCTACGAGCAGTACTTC. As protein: CAWTYAGQFYEQYF.

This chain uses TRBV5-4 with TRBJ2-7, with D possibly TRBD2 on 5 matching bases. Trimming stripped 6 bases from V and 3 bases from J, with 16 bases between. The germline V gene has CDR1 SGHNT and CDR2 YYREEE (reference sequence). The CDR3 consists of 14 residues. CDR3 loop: CASMAGRDHYEQYF. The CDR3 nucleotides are TGTGCCAGCATGGCGGGTCGAGACCACTACGAGCAGTACTTC.

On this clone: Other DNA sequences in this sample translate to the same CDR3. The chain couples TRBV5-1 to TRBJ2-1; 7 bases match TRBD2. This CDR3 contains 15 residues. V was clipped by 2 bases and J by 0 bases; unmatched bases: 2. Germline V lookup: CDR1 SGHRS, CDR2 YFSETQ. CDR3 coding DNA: TGCGCCAGCAGCTTAGGCGGGAGCTCCTACAATGAGCAGTTCTTC. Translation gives CASSLGGSSYNEQFF.

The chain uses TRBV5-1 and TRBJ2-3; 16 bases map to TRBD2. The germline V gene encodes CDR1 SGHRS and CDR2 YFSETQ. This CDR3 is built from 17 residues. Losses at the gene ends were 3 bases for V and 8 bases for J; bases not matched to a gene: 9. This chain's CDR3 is CASSYGGTSGRAPTQYF. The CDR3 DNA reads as TGCGCCAGCAGCTATGGCGGGACTAGCGGGAGGGCACCTACGCAGTATTTT.

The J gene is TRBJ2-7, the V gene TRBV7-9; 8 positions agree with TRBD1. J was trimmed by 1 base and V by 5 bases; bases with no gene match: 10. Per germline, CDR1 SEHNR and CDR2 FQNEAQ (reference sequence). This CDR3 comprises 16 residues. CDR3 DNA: TGTGCCAGCAGCCCACCTGCAGGGGGCGCATCCTACGAGCAGTACTTC. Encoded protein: CASSPPAGGASYEQYF.

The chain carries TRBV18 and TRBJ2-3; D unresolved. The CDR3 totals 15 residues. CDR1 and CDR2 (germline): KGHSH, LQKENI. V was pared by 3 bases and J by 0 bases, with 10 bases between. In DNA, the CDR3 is TGTGCCAGCTCACCCGAGGAGACTAGCACAGATACGCAGTATTTT. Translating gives CASSPEETSTDTQYF.

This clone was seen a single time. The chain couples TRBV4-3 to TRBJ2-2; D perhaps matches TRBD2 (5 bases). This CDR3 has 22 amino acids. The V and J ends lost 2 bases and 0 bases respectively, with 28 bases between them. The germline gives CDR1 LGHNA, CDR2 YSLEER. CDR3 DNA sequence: TGCGCCAGCAGCCAAAAGGGTCTAGCAGCGCAAATACCTAGCTCGAACACCGGGGAGCTGTTTTTT. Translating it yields CASSQKGLAAQIPSSNTGELFF.

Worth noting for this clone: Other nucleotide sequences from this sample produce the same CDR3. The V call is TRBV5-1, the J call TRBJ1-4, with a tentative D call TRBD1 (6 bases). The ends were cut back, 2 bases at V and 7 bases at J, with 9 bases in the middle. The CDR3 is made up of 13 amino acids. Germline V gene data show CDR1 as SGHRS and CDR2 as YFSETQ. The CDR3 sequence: CASSLQGTEKLFF. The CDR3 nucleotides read TGCGCCAGCAGCTTACAGGGCACTGAAAAACTGTTTTTT.

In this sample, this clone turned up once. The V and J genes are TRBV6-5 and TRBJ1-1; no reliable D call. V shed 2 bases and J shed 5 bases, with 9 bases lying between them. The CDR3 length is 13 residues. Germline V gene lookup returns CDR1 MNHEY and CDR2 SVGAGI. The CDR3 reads CASSYGGGTEAFF. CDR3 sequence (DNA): TGTGCCAGCAGTTACGGAGGTGGAACTGAAGCTTTCTTT.

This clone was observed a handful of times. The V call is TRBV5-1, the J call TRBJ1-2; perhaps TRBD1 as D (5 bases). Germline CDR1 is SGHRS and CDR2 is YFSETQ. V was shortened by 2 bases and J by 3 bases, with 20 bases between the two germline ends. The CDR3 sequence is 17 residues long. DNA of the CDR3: TGCGCCAGCAGCTTTTACCCCCCCGGAGGGGTCGACTATGGCTACACCTTC. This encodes CASSFYPPGGVDYGYTF.

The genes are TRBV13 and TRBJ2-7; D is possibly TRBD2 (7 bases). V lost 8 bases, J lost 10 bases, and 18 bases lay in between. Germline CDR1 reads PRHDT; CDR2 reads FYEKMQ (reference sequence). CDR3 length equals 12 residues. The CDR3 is CASRGAGTLQYF. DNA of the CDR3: TGTGCCAGCCGGGGGGCCGGGACCTTACAGTACTTC.